A selection of T cell receptor beta chains follows, all from one sample in a study of T cell responses to AZD1222 COVID-19 vaccine. TCRdb's copy holds only in-frame clones and misses some; the assay was immunoSEQ multiplex PCR. The sample lists fewer than 150,000 clones, approximately 94% occurring once. The material sequenced was peripheral blood, taken on day 0 of AZD1222 vaccination. These receptors all stem from an adult in good health. Both conserved end residues are part of each CDR3. A D gene is named only where the DNA matches it firmly. The size entry is marked missing in some rows and otherwise reads once, few, many or a size class.

J gene	V gene	D gene	clone size	CDR3 DNA	CDR3 protein
TRBJ2-2	TRBV5-1	NA	NA	TGCGCCAGCAGTGCAGGGCGAACCGGGGAGCTGTTTTTT	CASSAGRTGELFF
TRBJ1-6	TRBV10-3	TRBD1	NA	TGTGCCATCAGTGAGCCAACAGGGGATAATTCACCCCTCCACTTT	CAISEPTGDNSPLHF
TRBJ1-1	TRBV10-1	NA	NA	TGCGCCAGCAGTCGTGGGGCTGGAACTGAAGCTTTCTTT	CASSRGAGTEAFF
TRBJ2-5	TRBV6-5	NA	NA	TGTGCCAGCAGTATCGACGAGGAGGGAAGAGAGACCCAGTACTTC	CASSIDEEGRETQYF
TRBJ1-2	TRBV15	NA	NA	TGTGCCACCAGGGCCACAGACTCGTATGGCTACACCTTC	CATRATDSYGYTF
TRBJ2-7	TRBV6-2/TRBV6-3	NA	NA	TGTGCCAGCAGTTACTCAGGGGCGGACTACGAGCAGTACTTC	CASSYSGADYEQYF
TRBJ2-1	TRBV15	TRBD2	NA	TGTGCCAGCGGACTAGCGGGAAGAAATGAGCAGTTCTTC	CASGLAGRNEQFF
TRBJ1-4	TRBV29-1	NA	NA	TGCAGCGTTCAGGGGAGAGGTGAAAAACTGTTTTTT	CSVQGRGEKLFF
TRBJ2-3	TRBV6-4	NA	NA	TGTGCCAGCAGTAAGGAGGTGGGAGATACGCAGTATTTT	CASSKEVGDTQYF
TRBJ1-5	TRBV9	NA	once	TGTGCCAGCAGCGTAGATGGGAATCAGCCCCAGCATTTT	CASSVDGNQPQHF
TRBJ2-1	TRBV7-9	TRBD2	NA	TGTGCCAGCAGCGCCCGGACTAGCGGGAGAGAGTTCGGGAATGAGCAGTTCTTC	CASSARTSGREFGNEQFF
TRBJ2-2	TRBV15	NA	NA	TGTGCCACCAGCAGAGATAAACTAACGAACACCGGGGAGCTGTTTTTT	CATSRDKLTNTGELFF
TRBJ1-2	TRBV19	NA	NA	TGTGCCAGCCAAAAGTGGGACCTCTATGGCTACACCTTC	CASQKWDLYGYTF
TRBJ2-1	TRBV27	NA	NA	TGTGCCAGCAAAGGGATGAAGGGTAAGAAAGGTGAGCAGTTCTTC	CASKGMKGKKGEQFF
TRBJ2-7	TRBV6-5	TRBD1	NA	TGTGCCAGCAGTAGGGACAGAAGCTCCTACGAGCAGTACTTC	CASSRDRSSYEQYF
TRBJ1-6	TRBV7-2	NA	NA	TGTGCCAGCAGCTTAGCGCTGGCACAATCAAGTTCACCCCTCCACTTT	CASSLALAQSSSPLHF
TRBJ1-2	TRBV28	NA	once	TGTGCCAGCAGCTCCCGCCGGGTGTCGCATGGCTACACCTTC	CASSSRRVSHGYTF
TRBJ1-2	TRBV4-2	TRBD1	NA	TGTGCCAGCAGCCAAGACTTACCCGGGACAGGGGGGAGCCTCTATGGCTACACCTTC	CASSQDLPGTGGSLYGYTF
TRBJ1-5	TRBV16	TRBD1	NA	TGTGCCAGCAGCCAATCCGGGACAGGGGGCGGTCAGCCCCAGCATTTT	CASSQSGTGGGQPQHF
TRBJ1-2	TRBV3-1/TRBV3-2	NA	NA	TGTGCCAGCAGCCAAAGTCCTCTCGACCTCCCGTATGGCTACACCTTC	CASSQSPLDLPYGYTF
TRBJ1-6	TRBV19	NA	NA	TGTGCCAGTAGTACTGCGGGAGTCGGTTCACCCCTCCACTTT	CASSTAGVGSPLHF
TRBJ2-1	TRBV11-2	TRBD1	NA	TGTGCCAGCAGTCCGGACAGGGTGAGCTATGAGCAGTTCTTC	CASSPDRVSYEQFF
TRBJ1-2	TRBV29-1	NA	NA	TGCAGCGTTGAAAGGGCGCAGGGGAGCTATGGCTACACCTTC	CSVERAQGSYGYTF
TRBJ1-6	TRBV19	NA	NA	TGTGCCAGTAGTGATCAACTTTGGCGGGGTTCACCCCTCCACTTT	CASSDQLWRGSPLHF
TRBJ2-1	TRBV5-1	TRBD1	NA	TGCGCCAGCAGCTCCTGGGGCAGGGGGAATGAGCAGTTCTTC	CASSSWGRGNEQFF
TRBJ2-1	TRBV9	NA	few	TGTGCCAGCAGCATCTCCCTAAAGGGTGAGCAGTTCTTC	CASSISLKGEQFF
TRBJ1-5	TRBV28	NA	NA	TGTGCCAGCAGCCCCGGGCTGGGCAATCAGCCCCAGCATTTT	CASSPGLGNQPQHF
TRBJ1-5	TRBV10-3	NA	NA	TGTGCCATCAGTGGGGGCCTAGGACATCAGCCCCAGCATTTT	CAISGGLGHQPQHF
TRBJ1-3	TRBV18	TRBD1	NA	TGTGCCAGCTCACCAATTACAGGGGCTGGAAACACCATATATTTT	CASSPITGAGNTIYF
TRBJ1-5	TRBV15	NA	NA	TGTGCCACCAGCAATATCATTAGCAATCAGCCCCAGCATTTT	CATSNIISNQPQHF
TRBJ1-2	TRBV28	NA	NA	TGTGCCAGCAGTTTACGGCCCGACATCTATGGCTACACCTTC	CASSLRPDIYGYTF
TRBJ1-4	TRBV25-1	TRBD1	once	TGTGCCAGCACCACTGGGACAGAGAATGAAAAACTGTTTTTT	CASTTGTENEKLFF